This T cell receptor (beta chain) was found in a study of shared T cell receptors in the human thymus. Measured with immunoSEQ multiplex PCR; TCRdb has only the in-frame clones, and not every one. The sample holds 630,000 or so clones; around 87% are singletons and the top ten take 0.0094%. The germline V gene encodes CDR1 MNHEY and CDR2 SVGAGI. This CDR3 region has 16 residues. V was clipped by 2 bases and J by 5 bases; unmatched bases: 5. Another study also made use of these data, one on human thymus T cells. That paper adds: Donors were healthy Finnish babies undergoing corrective operations for congenital heart defects. Resections that were taken during corrective heart surgery supplied the thymus tissue. Across thymic and blood repertoires, the usage of V and J genes appeared to be biased. Related reports documented highly overlapping thymic repertoires among unrelated individuals.

The V and J genes are TRBV6-5 and TRBJ2-2; 10 bases are a match to TRBD1. Sequencing was carried out using thymocytes. This clonotype originated in a boy under three years old with a congenital heart defect. CDR3 in amino acids: CASSYADRGRTGELFF. DNA of the CDR3: TGTGCCAGCAGTTACGCTGACAGGGGGCGGACCGGGGAGCTGTTTTTT.